This entry features one TCR beta chain sequence. This specimen comes from a study of blood T cell repertoires in COVID-19. Study as a whole: Acute-phase and convalescent COVID-19 samples originated in the United States, Italy and Spain.

Sequenced by immunoSEQ multiplex PCR; TCRdb stores in-frame clones only, minus some. The sample yields roughly 300,000 clones, roughly 90% seen once. This CDR3 region has 17 residues. CDR1 is SGHVS and CDR2 is FQNEAQ in the germline V gene. J was trimmed by 2 bases and V by 9 bases; bases with no gene match: 11. Enrolled during active infection, Seattle patients were then followed longitudinally. The chain links TRBV7-8 to TRBJ2-7; 15 nucleotides agree with TRBD2. This clonotype originated in a woman aged 25 to 39 with COVID-19, enrolled during active disease. Source material: peripheral blood. CDR3 in DNA: TGTGCCAGGCCTGGGACTAGCGGGAGGAGGGGACCCTACGAGCAGTACTTC. Translated, it gives CARPGTSGRRGPYEQYF.